This TCR beta chain was identified during a study of T cells in Graves' hyperthyroidism and ophthalmopathy. Points from the study as a whole: Blood shared most expanded thyroid clonotypes above 0.001. Ophthalmopathy stood apart from stable hyperthyroidism in a 13 V-J model.

This clonotype was observed many times. The antigen remains undetermined. Germline V lookup: CDR1 MDHEN, CDR2 SYDVKM. V lost 7 bases, J lost 1 base, and 16 bases lay in between. There are 16 residues in the CDR3. Amplified regions were TCR beta CDR3 sequences from RNA transcripts. The study used the HTBI primer set for a first-round RT-PCR of the TCR CDR3. MiXCR, run by TCRdb on the multiplex PCR reads, gives a single entry per CDR3 protein. This sample has hundreds of thousands of distinct CDR3 sequences, with approximately 15% found just once. Sequences were obtained from blood. The receptor's source is a woman between 40 and 50 years old with Graves' ophthalmopathy. The gene calls are TRBV28 and TRBJ2-2; D possibly corresponds to TRBD1 (5 bases). Written as DNA, the CDR3 is TGTGCCAGCACCCTACCGGGCAGGGAGAACACCGGGGAGCTGTTTTTT. Protein product: CASTLPGRENTGELFF.